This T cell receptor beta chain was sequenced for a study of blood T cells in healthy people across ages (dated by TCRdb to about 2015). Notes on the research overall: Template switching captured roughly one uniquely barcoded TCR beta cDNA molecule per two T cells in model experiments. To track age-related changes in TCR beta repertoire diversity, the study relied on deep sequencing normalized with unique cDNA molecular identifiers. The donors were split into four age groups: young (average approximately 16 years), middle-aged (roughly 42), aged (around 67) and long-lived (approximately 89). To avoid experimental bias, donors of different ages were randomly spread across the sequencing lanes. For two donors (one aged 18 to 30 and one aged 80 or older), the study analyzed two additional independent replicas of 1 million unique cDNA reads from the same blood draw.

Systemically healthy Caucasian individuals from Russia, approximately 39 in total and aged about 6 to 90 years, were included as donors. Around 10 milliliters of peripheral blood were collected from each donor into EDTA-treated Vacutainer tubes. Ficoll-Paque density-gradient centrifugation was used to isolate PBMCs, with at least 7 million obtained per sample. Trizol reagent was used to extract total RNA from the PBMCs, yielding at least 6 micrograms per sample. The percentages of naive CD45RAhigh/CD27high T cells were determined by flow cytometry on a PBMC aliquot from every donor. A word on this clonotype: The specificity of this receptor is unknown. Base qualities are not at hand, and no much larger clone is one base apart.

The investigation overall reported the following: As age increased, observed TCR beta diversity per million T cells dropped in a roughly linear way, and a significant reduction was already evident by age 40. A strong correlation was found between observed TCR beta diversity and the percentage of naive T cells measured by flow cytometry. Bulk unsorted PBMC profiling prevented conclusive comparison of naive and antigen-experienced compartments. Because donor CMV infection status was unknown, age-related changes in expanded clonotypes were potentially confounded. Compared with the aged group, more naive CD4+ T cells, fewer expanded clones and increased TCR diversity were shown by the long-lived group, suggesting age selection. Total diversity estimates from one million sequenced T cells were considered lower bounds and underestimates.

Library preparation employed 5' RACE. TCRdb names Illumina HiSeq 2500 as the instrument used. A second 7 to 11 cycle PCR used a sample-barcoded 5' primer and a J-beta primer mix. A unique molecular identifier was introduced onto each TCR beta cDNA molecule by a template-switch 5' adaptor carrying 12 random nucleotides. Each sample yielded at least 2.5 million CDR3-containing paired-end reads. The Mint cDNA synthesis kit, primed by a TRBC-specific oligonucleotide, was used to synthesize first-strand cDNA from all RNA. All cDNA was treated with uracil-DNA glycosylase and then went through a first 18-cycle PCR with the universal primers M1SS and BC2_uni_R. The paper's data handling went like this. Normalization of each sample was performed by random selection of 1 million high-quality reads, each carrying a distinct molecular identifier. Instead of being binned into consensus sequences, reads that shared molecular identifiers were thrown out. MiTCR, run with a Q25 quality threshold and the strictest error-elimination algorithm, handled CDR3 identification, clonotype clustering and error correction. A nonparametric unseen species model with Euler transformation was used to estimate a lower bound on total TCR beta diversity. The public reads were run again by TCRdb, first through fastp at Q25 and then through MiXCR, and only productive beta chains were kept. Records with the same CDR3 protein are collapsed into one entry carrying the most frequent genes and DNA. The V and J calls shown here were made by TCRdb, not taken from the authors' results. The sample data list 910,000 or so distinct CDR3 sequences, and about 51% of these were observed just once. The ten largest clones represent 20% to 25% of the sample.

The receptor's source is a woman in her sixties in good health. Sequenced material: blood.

The base sequence is TGCGCCAGCAGCCAAGGCTGGGGGTTCACCGGGGAGCTGTTTTTT. Its protein is CASSQGWGFTGELFF. Here the chain combines TRBV4-1 and TRBJ2-2; the D gene could be TRBD1 or TRBD2, each one agreeing over 5 bases. The CDR3 numbers 15 residues from cysteine through phenylalanine. The DNA shown is the 45-base CDR3, in frame from base 1. The V and J ends are trimmed by 1 base and 4 bases, leaving 10 bases between them. The germline V gene gives CDR1 as MGHRA and CDR2 as YSYEKL.